A selection of T cell receptor beta chains follows, all from one sample in a study of OX40 agonist ivuxolimab in advanced cancers. Some clones are missing from TCRdb's copy, which holds only in-frame ones; the method was immunoSEQ multiplex PCR. Of tens of thousands of clones listed, less than 95% are singletons. The sample in question was CD4+ or CD8+ T cells sorted from blood, obtained in a trial of the OX40 agonist ivuxolimab. These receptors were taken from an adult with an advanced solid tumor such as melanoma, head and neck, liver or kidney cancer. The CDR3 runs from the conserved cysteine through the conserved F or W. For some rows the clone size is stated as once, few or many, or as a class when expanded; others skip it.

v_gene: TRBV14; len: 17; abundance: -; CDR3aa: CASSQVQGTRAAGELFF
v_gene: TRBV27; len: 16; abundance: -; CDR3aa: CASSLTETGSHTEAFF
v_gene: TRBV19; len: 14; abundance: few; CDR3aa: CASSLPSFYNEQFF
v_gene: TRBV7-3; len: 15; abundance: -; CDR3aa: CASSLSTAGNTEAFF
v_gene: TRBV6-4; len: 13; abundance: -; CDR3aa: CASSEPGWGEQYF
v_gene: TRBV18; len: 14; abundance: once; CDR3aa: CASSTTGEGTEAFF
v_gene: TRBV11-3; len: 14; abundance: -; CDR3aa: CASSLAGVQETQYF
v_gene: TRBV2; len: 14; abundance: -; CDR3aa: CASSAGQGNQPQHF
v_gene: TRBV4-1; len: 14; abundance: -; CDR3aa: CASSHLMTVYGYTF
v_gene: TRBV18; len: 15; abundance: -; CDR3aa: CASSRDRGSNQPQHF
v_gene: TRBV5-8; len: 12; abundance: -; CDR3aa: CASSFLGSEQYF
v_gene: TRBV7-5; len: 19; abundance: few; CDR3aa: CASPVGLALPQAYWGAQYF
v_gene: TRBV5-1; len: 18; abundance: -; CDR3aa: CASSLARLAGPNTGELFF
v_gene: TRBV2; len: 15; abundance: -; CDR3aa: CASRVATGFNEKLFF
v_gene: TRBV2; len: 16; abundance: -; CDR3aa: CASSELTGSKREKLFF
v_gene: TRBV2; len: 13; abundance: few; CDR3aa: CASSSTGGTTELF
v_gene: TRBV28; len: 18; abundance: -; CDR3aa: CASRPKRGVKSSYNEQFF
v_gene: TRBV29-1; len: 10; abundance: -; CDR3aa: CSGGTDTQYF
v_gene: TRBV9; len: 13; abundance: -; CDR3aa: CASSPREGTEAFF
v_gene: TRBV6-5; len: 11; abundance: once; CDR3aa: CASSWGYGYTF
v_gene: TRBV7-2; len: 15; abundance: -; CDR3aa: CASSPPEQGDTEAFF
v_gene: TRBV10-3; len: 13; abundance: -; CDR3aa: CAIGSGGRETQYF